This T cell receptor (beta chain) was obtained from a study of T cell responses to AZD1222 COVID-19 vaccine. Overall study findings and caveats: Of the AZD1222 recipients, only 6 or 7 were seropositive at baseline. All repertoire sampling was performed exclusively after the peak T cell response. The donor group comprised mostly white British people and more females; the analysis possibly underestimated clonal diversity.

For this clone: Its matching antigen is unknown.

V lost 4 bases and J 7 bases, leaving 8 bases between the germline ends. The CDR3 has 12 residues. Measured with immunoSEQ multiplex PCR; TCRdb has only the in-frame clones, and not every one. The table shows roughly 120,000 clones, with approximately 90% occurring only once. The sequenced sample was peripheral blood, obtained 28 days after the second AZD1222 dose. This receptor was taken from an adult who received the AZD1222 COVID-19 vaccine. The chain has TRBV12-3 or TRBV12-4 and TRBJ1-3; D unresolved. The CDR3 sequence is CASSSLRNTIYF. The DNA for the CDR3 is TGTGCCAGCAGTTCACTCAGGAACACCATATATTTT.